The next 29 T cell receptor beta chains were all read from a single sample in a study of blood T cell repertoires in COVID-19. TCRdb's copy holds only in-frame clones and misses some; the assay was immunoSEQ multiplex PCR. The data show some 200,000 clones, approximately 90% seen once. Sequencing input: PBMCs or T cells enriched from blood (not recorded which). The receptors derive from a young woman who had recovered from COVID-19.

The chain couples TRBV3-1 (or the pseudogene TRBV3-2) to TRBJ1-3; TRBD1 might be the D (5 bases). Germline values: CDR1 LGHDT, CDR2 YNNKEL (reference sequence). The V end was cut by 3 bases, the J end by 9 bases, with 12 bases between. This CDR3 has 13 residues. CDR3 in amino acids: CASSQGRGGTIYF. CDR3 nucleotide sequence: TGTGCCAGCAGCCAGGGTAGGGGAGGCACCATATATTTT.

This clone has only one observation. CDR3 DNA: TGTGCCAGCAGCTTAAGTGGGGAGGGGTACAATGAGCAGTTCTTC. It specifies CASSLSGEGYNEQFF. The chain links TRBV7-2 to TRBJ2-1, with 7 nucleotides matching TRBD2. V lost 2 bases to trimming and J lost 4 bases; unmatched junction nucleotides: 5. Germline V gene data show CDR1 as SGHTA and CDR2 as FQGNSA. The CDR3 length is 15 residues. Complete variable domain (other parts from reference TRBV7-2 and TRBJ2-1): GAGVSQSPSNKVTEKGKDVELRCDPISGHTALYWYRQSLGQGLEFLIYFQGNSAPDKSGLPSDRFSAERTGGSVSTLTIQRTQQEDSAVYLCASSLSGEGYNEQFFGPGTRLTVL.

The rearrangement uses TRBV6-2 or TRBV6-3 and TRBJ1-5, with D possibly matching TRBD1 (6 bases). Per germline, CDR1 MNHEY and CDR2 SVGEGT. The germline V and J ends were trimmed by 5 bases and 0 bases, with 14 bases remaining between them. This CDR3 is 16 amino acids long. The CDR3 DNA follows: TGTGCCAGCAGTACCCAGGGGCCCAATAGCAATCAGCCCCAGCATTTT. Translating gives CASSTQGPNSNQPQHF.

This clone came up once. The chain couples TRBV19 to TRBJ1-2; perhaps TRBD1 as D (6 bases). CDR1 is LNHDA and CDR2 is SQIVND in the germline V gene (reference sequence). The V gene lost 5 bases and the J gene lost 12 bases, with 13 bases spanning the gap. This CDR3 contains 11 residues. The CDR3 DNA reads as TGTGCCAGTAGTGTACAGGGCCGTCACACCTTC. This sequence encodes CASSVQGRHTF.

As regards this clone: This same CDR3 is encoded by further DNA sequences in the sample. V gene TRBV20-1 combines with J gene TRBJ1-4; unclear D gene. CDR1 and CDR2 from the germline V gene are DFQATT and SNEGSKA (reference sequence). V shed 3 bases and J shed 8 bases, with 7 bases lying between them. The CDR3 is 11 residues long. CDR3 sequence: CSARVAEKLFF. As DNA, the CDR3 is TGCAGTGCTAGGGTGGCAGAAAAACTGTTTTTT.

This chain joins TRBV12-5 and TRBJ2-3; TRBD1 aligns across 7 bases. The CDR3 is made up of 15 amino acids. After removal of 6 bases from V and 0 bases from J, the junction contained 6 bases not matched to a gene. Germline V gives CDR1 LGHNT, CDR2 FRNRAP. CDR3: CASGPGTASTDTQYF. Here the CDR3 DNA reads TGTGCTAGTGGACCCGGGACAGCTAGCACAGATACGCAGTATTTT.

The chain employs TRBV18 and TRBJ1-5, with 7 bases that match TRBD1. The CDR3 sequence is 15 residues long. The J segment lost 6 bases and the V segment lost 2 bases, leaving 7 bases of the junction unmatched. Looked up from germline, CDR1 is KGHSH and CDR2 is LQKENI. The chain's CDR3 is CASSPETGMSQPQHF. CDR3 DNA sequence: TGTGCCAGCTCACCAGAGACAGGGATGAGTCAGCCCCAGCATTTT. Variable domain in full (rest from reference TRBV18 and TRBJ1-5): NAGVMQNPRHLVRRRGQEARLRCSPMKGHSHVYWYRQLPEEGLKFMVYLQKENIIDESGMPKERFSAEFPKEGPSILRIQQVVRGDSAAYFCASSPETGMSQPQHFGDGTRLSIL.

The chain couples TRBV5-1 to TRBJ2-5; TRBD2 matches 7 bases. The CDR3 spans 14 residues. Germline trimming cut 2 bases from V and 5 bases from J; bases unmatched to any gene: 6. CDR1 and CDR2 from the germline V gene are SGHRS and YFSETQ. CDR3: CASSLTPTSETQYF. CDR3 in DNA: TGCGCCAGCAGCTTAACGCCGACTAGCGAGACCCAGTACTTC. The full variable domain, completed using reference TRBV5-1 and TRBJ2-5, is KAGVTQTPRYLIKTRGQQVTLSCSPISGHRSVSWYQQTPGQGLQFLFEYFSETQRNKGNFPGRFSGRQFSNSRSEMNVSTLELGDSALYLCASSLTPTSETQYFGPGTRLLVL.

The rearrangement joins TRBV10-1 to TRBJ2-2, with D possibly being TRBD2 (7 bases). V gave up 7 bases and J gave up 5 bases, with 20 bases separating them. CDR1 is WNHNN and CDR2 is SYGVQD in the germline V gene (reference sequence). This CDR3 region has 16 residues. The chain's CDR3 is CASIPMGGARTGELFF. The CDR3 DNA reads as TGCGCCAGCATCCCCATGGGGGGGGCTCGTACCGGGGAGCTGTTTTTT.

This chain links TRBV14 with TRBJ1-1; no firm D call. Germline CDR1 SGHDN, CDR2 FVKESK. The CDR3 runs to 13 residues. V was pared by 4 bases and J by 3 bases, with 9 bases between. The CDR3 spells CASSRRDYTEAFF. The DNA for the CDR3 is TGTGCCAGCAGCCGCCGGGATTACACTGAAGCTTTCTTT.

The chain employs TRBV19 and TRBJ1-5, with 7 bases lining up with TRBD1. V was clipped by 9 bases and J by 3 bases; unmatched bases: 5. The CDR3 is 13 residues long. Germline V gene lookup returns CDR1 LNHDA and CDR2 SQIVND (reference sequence). CDR3 sequence: CASWDSVNQPQHF. CDR3 coding DNA: TGTGCCAGCTGGGACAGCGTCAATCAGCCCCAGCATTTT.

This CDR3 reads CASRDPGQYTGELFF. CDR3 DNA sequence: TGTGCCAGCAGAGATCCGGGACAATACACCGGGGAGCTGTTTTTT. The chain carries TRBV2 and TRBJ2-2; D is perhaps TRBD1 (6 bases). Trimming left V 6 bases short and J 3 bases short, with 14 bases between. The CDR3 consists of 15 residues. Germline values: CDR1 SNHLY, CDR2 FYNNEI.

This clone has just one count. The chain has TRBV7-9 and TRBJ1-2; the D is unclear. CDR3 length: 15 residues. CDR1 and CDR2 (germline): SEHNR, FQNEAQ (reference sequence). V was cut by 0 bases and J by 4 bases, with 12 bases left in between. The CDR3 nucleotides are TGTGCCAGCAGCTTAGCCGGTGCCAACTCCTATGGCTACACCTTC. This gives the protein CASSLAGANSYGYTF.

The V call is TRBV6-4, the J call TRBJ2-1; TRBD1 matches 9 bases. The CDR3 has 17 amino acids. Per germline, CDR1 MRHNA and CDR2 SNTAGT. V was clipped by 4 bases and J by 0 bases; unmatched bases: 7. The CDR3 DNA reads as TGTGCCAGCAGTGCCGCGACAGGGGGGGGCTCCTACAATGAGCAGTTCTTC. Translation gives CASSAATGGGSYNEQFF.

The sample holds a few counts of this clone. V usage is TRBV29-1 and J usage is TRBJ2-1; D possibly corresponds to TRBD1 (6 bases). The V gene's germline CDR1 is SQVTM and CDR2 ANQGSEA. Deletions cut 7 bases from V and 8 bases from J, with 21 bases between. This CDR3 is built from 14 residues. The CDR3 coding sequence is TGCAGCGGCGCCCAGGGGTACGGCAAGGATGAGCAGTTCTTC. As protein: CSGAQGYGKDEQFF.

The chain uses TRBV7-9 and TRBJ1-2; D is undetermined. The V end lost 1 base, the J end lost 4 bases, and 13 bases lay between the germline ends. The CDR3 has 15 amino acids. The germline gives CDR1 SEHNR, CDR2 FQNEAQ (reference sequence). The CDR3 region has the DNA TGTGCCAGCAGCTTAGATTCCGGTCCGGGCTATGGCTACACCTTC. It yields the protein CASSLDSGPGYGYTF.

The table lists this clone with a count of one. The chain uses TRBV19 and TRBJ1-1, with D maybe TRBD1 (6 bases). V gave up 6 bases and J gave up 7 bases, with 21 bases separating them. The CDR3 runs to 15 residues. Looked up from germline, CDR1 is LNHDA and CDR2 is SQIVND (reference sequence). CDR3: CASRPTSGTKSEAFF. The CDR3 DNA is TGTGCCAGTAGACCAACCTCCGGGACAAAAAGTGAAGCTTTCTTT.

V usage is TRBV7-8 and J usage is TRBJ2-1, with D unresolved. The CDR3 has 12 residues. CDR1 and CDR2 from the germline V gene are SGHVS and FQNEAQ. The V and J ends lost 5 bases and 5 bases respectively, with 7 bases between them. The CDR3 nucleotides are TGTGCCAGCAGCCCTACGGACAATGAGCAGTTCTTC. It codes for CASSPTDNEQFF.

The CDR3 region has the DNA TGTGCCAGCAGCAGGACTAGGAACACCGGGGAGCTGTTTTTT. Its translation: CASSRTRNTGELFF. The chain has TRBV5-6 and TRBJ2-2; 7 bases align to TRBD2. The V gene end was trimmed by 4 bases and the J gene end by 1 base; junction bases not matched to a gene: 1. CDR1 is SGHDT, CDR2 YYEEEE, per germline. CDR3 length equals 14 residues.

The rearrangement links TRBV6-5 to TRBJ1-1, with unresolved D. This CDR3 region has 14 residues. Trimming cost V 6 bases and J 1 base, with 12 bases left between them. CDR1 is MNHEY and CDR2 is SVGAGI in the germline V gene. The CDR3 region is CASRLDKKNTEAFF. In DNA form, the CDR3 reads TGTGCCAGCAGACTCGATAAAAAGAACACTGAAGCTTTCTTT.

V is TRBV12-5 and J is TRBJ2-1, with TRBD2 as a possible D gene (6 bases). CDR3 length equals 14 residues. Deletions cut 2 bases from V and 8 bases from J, with 13 bases between. Germline V lookup: CDR1 LGHNT, CDR2 FRNRAP. CDR3 protein: CASGLRAGRHEQFF. In nucleotides, the CDR3 is TGTGCTAGTGGTTTGCGGGCGGGACGTCATGAGCAGTTCTTC. Complete variable domain (other parts from reference TRBV12-5 and TRBJ2-1): DARVTQTPRHKVTEMGQEVTMRCQPILGHNTVFWYRQTMMQGLELLAYFRNRAPLDDSGMPKDRFSAEMPDATLATLKIQPSEPRDSAVYFCASGLRAGRHEQFFGPGTRLTVL.

The V and J genes are TRBV29-1 and TRBJ1-1, with a possible D match to TRBD1 (6 bases). Germline V gene data show CDR1 as SQVTM and CDR2 as ANQGSEA. The CDR3 covers 12 residues. Trimming left V 7 bases short and J 0 bases short, with 9 bases between. CDR3 residues: CSAGHLNTEAFF. CDR3 coding DNA: TGCAGCGCGGGACATTTGAACACTGAAGCTTTCTTT.

This clone occurred once. V and J are TRBV14 and TRBJ2-7; D possibly corresponds to TRBD1 (5 bases). Per germline, CDR1 SGHDN and CDR2 FVKESK. The CDR3 runs 13 residues. V lost 3 bases and J lost 4, with 10 bases in between. In DNA form, the CDR3 reads TGTGCCAGCAGCCACGGACACCTATACGAGCAGTACTTC. Protein product: CASSHGHLYEQYF.

The genes are TRBV25-1 and TRBJ1-1, with D uncertain. Per germline, CDR1 MGHDK and CDR2 SYGVNS. This CDR3 has 13 residues. V was cut by 5 bases and J by 2 bases, with 9 bases left in between. The CDR3 region is CASSKTANTEAFF. CDR3 coding DNA: TGTGCCAGCAGTAAAACAGCAAACACTGAAGCTTTCTTT.

V usage is TRBV6-5 and J usage is TRBJ2-7; D gene uncertain. V lost 10 bases and J 4 bases, leaving 17 bases between the germline ends. CDR3 size: 13 residues. The germline V gene encodes CDR1 MNHEY and CDR2 SVGAGI. CDR3 sequence: CATSGPEIYEQYF. CDR3 nucleotides: TGTGCCACCTCTGGGCCAGAGATATACGAGCAGTACTTC.

The chain joins TRBV28 to TRBJ2-2; D remains ambiguous. The V end was cut by 7 bases, the J end by 0 bases, with 9 bases between. The V gene's germline CDR1 is MDHEN and CDR2 SYDVKM. The length of the CDR3 is 14 residues. The CDR3 nucleotides are TGTGCCAGCACTGACTTCGCGAACACCGGGGAGCTGTTTTTT. It yields the protein CASTDFANTGELFF. Complete variable domain (other parts from reference TRBV28 and TRBJ2-2): DVKVTQSSRYLVKRTGEKVFLECVQDMDHENMFWYRQDPGLGLRLIYFSYDVKMKEKGDIPEGYSVSREKKERFSLILESASTNQTSMYLCASTDFANTGELFFGEGSRLTVL.

This chain joins TRBV9 and TRBJ2-5; 10 bases align to TRBD2. The CDR3 extends over 16 amino acids. Trimming cost V 2 bases and J 2 bases; bases outside gene matches: 6. Looked up from germline, CDR1 is SGDLS and CDR2 is YYNGEE. The chain's CDR3 is CASSVGGLARQETQYF. The CDR3 coding sequence is TGTGCCAGCAGCGTGGGGGGACTAGCGAGACAAGAGACCCAGTACTTC.

Points on this clone: This specimen includes other DNA sequences encoding the same CDR3. The gene calls are TRBV2 and TRBJ2-1; a weak D match, TRBD1 (6 bases). The V gene lost 6 bases and the J gene lost 4 bases, with 10 bases spanning the gap. This CDR3 is built from 13 residues. Germline V gives CDR1 SNHLY, CDR2 FYNNEI. The CDR3 nucleotides read TGTGCCAGCAGGAACAGGGTATACAATGAGCAGTTCTTC. It is translated as CASRNRVYNEQFF.

This clone was observed once. The V call is TRBV5-8, the J call TRBJ2-3, with D uncertain. Germline V gene data show CDR1 as SGHTS and CDR2 as YDEGEE. The V end lost 4 bases, the J end lost 2 bases, and 14 bases lay between the germline ends. CDR3 length: 15 amino acids. The CDR3 reads CASSQWSENTDTQYF. In DNA form, the CDR3 reads TGTGCCAGCAGCCAATGGTCAGAAAACACAGATACGCAGTATTTT.